This TCR beta chain was captured in a study of T cell responses to AZD1222 COVID-19 vaccine. Study-wide points: Mapped onto spike, vaccine-associated CD4 TCRs spanned it and were dominant at 160-218 and 743-854.

Worth noting for this clone: Its antigen is as yet unknown.

Trimming at V came to 3 bases and at J to 3 bases, leaving 12 bases not matched to a gene. CDR1 and CDR2 (germline): SGDLS, YYNGEE. The CDR3 loop spans 20 amino acids. This table comes from immunoSEQ multiplex PCR, and its TCRdb copy is limited to in-frame clones, with some not included. Among about 150,000 clones listed, 85% to 90% were seen once. The chain links TRBV9 to TRBJ2-1, with 16 bases fitting TRBD2. The sample consisted of peripheral blood, taken on day 0 of AZD1222 vaccination. The sequence derives from an adult in good health. In DNA form, the CDR3 reads TGTGCCAGCAGCGCGGGGACTAGCGGGGGGGCTCGATCCCTCTACAATGAGCAGTTCTTC. Translated, it gives CASSAGTSGGARSLYNEQFF. Drawing the rest from reference TRBV9 and TRBJ2-1, the complete variable domain is DSGVTQTPKHLITATGQRVTLRCSPRSGDLSVYWYQQSLDQGLQFLIQYYNGEERAKGNILERFSAQQFPDLHSELNLSSLELGDSALYFCASSAGTSGGARSLYNEQFFGPGTRLTVL.